Listed here is a single TCR beta chain. This record belongs to a study of blood T cell repertoires in COVID-19. Turning to the study itself: The samples span acute and convalescent COVID-19 from the United States, Italy and Spain. PBMCs, B-cell-depleted T cells, or T cells were the source of the cDNA or gDNA that made up the material.

Per the original methods: How many nucleated cells were present was estimated from reference gene primer amplification. TCRdb's copy holds only in-frame clones and misses some; the assay was immunoSEQ multiplex PCR. That table gives V, J and clone size, and the DNA gave D and trimming. The table lists a few hundred thousand clones, 88% of them singletons, with 1.5% to 2% in the top ten. Patients from Seattle were sampled longitudinally, starting during active infection. The ends were cut back, 4 bases at V and 6 bases at J, with 9 bases in the middle. Germline CDR1 is SNHLY and CDR2 is FYNNEI. The CDR3 length is 12 residues.

Sequences were obtained from peripheral blood. This TCR derives from a woman in her twenties or thirties with COVID-19, enrolled during active disease. The rearrangement links TRBV2 to TRBJ1-2; D is unresolved. CDR3 nucleotide sequence: TGTGCCAGCAGTGTCGGAGGGAATGGCTACACCTTC. This translates into CASSVGGNGYTF.